This TCR beta chain was obtained from a study of regulatory T cells in long-lasting Graves disease. Germline V gives CDR1 MRHNA, CDR2 SNTAGT. Trimming pared 7 bases from V and 7 bases from J, leaving 17 bases between. This CDR3 comprises 14 residues. The time point denotes: persistent/refractory GD, antithyroid drugs over 5 years with positive TRAb. RNA from PBMCs was the source of the TCR library. Arm-PCR of CDR3 regions with iRepertoire HTBI primers generated TCR beta libraries. MiXCR was run by TCRdb on the multiplex PCR reads, yielding one entry per CDR3 protein. The table has 700,000 or so distinct CDR3 sequences, around 30% seen once.

The sample was peripheral blood mononuclear cells (PBMCs), taken when the disease was refractory, from a patient treated with antithyroid drugs. This chain connects TRBV6-4 to TRBJ2-1, with D perhaps given as TRBD1 or TRBD2 (5 bases each). This clonotype was sampled from a female donor with Graves disease. This CDR3 reads CASTPPGPKNEQFF. DNA for the CDR3: TGTGCCAGCACTCCACCGGGACCCAAGAATGAGCAGTTCTTC.